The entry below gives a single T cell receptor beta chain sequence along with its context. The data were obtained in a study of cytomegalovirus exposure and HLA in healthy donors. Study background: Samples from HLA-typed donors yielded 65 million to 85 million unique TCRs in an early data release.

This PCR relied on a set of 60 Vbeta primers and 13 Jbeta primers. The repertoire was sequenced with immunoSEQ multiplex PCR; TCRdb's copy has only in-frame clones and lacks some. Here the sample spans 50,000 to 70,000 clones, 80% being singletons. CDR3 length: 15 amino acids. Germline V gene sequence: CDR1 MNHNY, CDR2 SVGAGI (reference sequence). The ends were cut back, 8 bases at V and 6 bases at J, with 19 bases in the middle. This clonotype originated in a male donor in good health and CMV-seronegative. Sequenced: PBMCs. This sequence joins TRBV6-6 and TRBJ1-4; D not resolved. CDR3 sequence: CASHRGEGVDEKLFF. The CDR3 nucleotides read TGTGCCAGCCACAGAGGAGAGGGCGTAGATGAAAAACTGTTTTTT.